The 14 T cell receptor beta chains given below trace back to one sample, sequenced in a study of graft-versus-host responses after intestinal transplantation. Here immunoSEQ multiplex PCR was the method, and the copy in TCRdb shows in-frame clones only, minus some. The data hold roughly 23,000 clones, with 35% to 50% observed a single time. Responders (roughly 200,000, CFSE-labeled) were co-plated with roughly 200,000 irradiated, violet-dye-labeled stimulators. The material sequenced was alloreactive CD8+ T cells from a mixed lymphocyte reaction culture, taken before transplantation. The subset: CFSE-low proliferating T cells sorted from roughly six-day pre-transplant mixed lymphocyte reaction (GvH or HvG direction). These receptors came from a human patient who was an organ donor for intestinal transplantation.

This clone came up a few times. The V gene is TRBV7-9, the J gene TRBJ2-7; D not certain. The CDR3 is 14 amino acids. V lost 2 bases, J lost 2 bases, and 10 bases lay in between. Germline V gene sequence: CDR1 SEHNR, CDR2 FQNEAQ (reference sequence). This CDR3 is CASSLSGPTYEQYF. DNA of the CDR3: TGTGCCAGCAGCTTATCAGGACCCACCTACGAGCAGTACTTC.

This chain joins TRBV21-1 and TRBJ2-7; TRBD1 is the table's D call, not checked against the DNA. TRBV21-1 is shown as a pseudogene. The CDR3 is 15 amino acids. The CDR3 coding sequence is TGTGCCAGCAGCAAAGAAGGACAGGGAGGCGACGAGCAGTACTTC. Encoded protein: CASSKEGQGGDEQYF.

This clone qualifies as medium-sized. The V call is TRBV6-5, the J call TRBJ2-1; 7 bases agree with TRBD2. Germline CDR1 reads MNHEY; CDR2 reads SVGAGI. V lost 5 bases and J lost 3; bases outside the gene matches: 7. The CDR3 covers 15 residues. In DNA form, the CDR3 reads TGTGCCAGCAGTCCCGCTAGCGGAATCTACAATGAGCAGTTCTTC. Its translation is CASSPASGIYNEQFF.

The chain joins TRBV4-1 to TRBJ2-7; 7 nucleotides agree with TRBD1. V lost 2 bases and J lost 2; bases outside the gene matches: 3. Germline lookup yields CDR1 MGHRA and CDR2 YSYEKL. CDR3 length: 14 amino acids. The CDR3 bases are TGCGCCAGCAGCCAAATGACAGGGCCCTACGAGCAGTACTTC. The encoded protein is CASSQMTGPYEQYF.

The genes are TRBV6-6 and TRBJ1-4, with D possibly TRBD1 on 6 matching bases. This CDR3 spans 15 amino acids. The V end lost 4 bases, the J end lost 7 bases, and 16 bases lay between the germline ends. Germline-derived CDR1 and CDR2 are MNHNY and SVGAGI (reference sequence). CDR3 loop: CASSSPRGGGEKLFF. DNA of the CDR3: TGTGCCAGCAGTTCCCCTCGAGGGGGGGGTGAAAAACTGTTTTTT.

This clone was recorded a few times. The V call is TRBV9, the J call TRBJ2-3, with unresolved D. Deletions cut 0 bases from V and 0 bases from J, with 2 bases between. There are 13 residues in the CDR3. The germline gives CDR1 SGDLS, CDR2 YYNGEE. The DNA for the CDR3 is TGTGCCAGCAGCGTAGGCAGCACAGATACGCAGTATTTT. Translated, it gives CASSVGSTDTQYF.

The chain employs TRBV7-6 and TRBJ2-3; TRBD2 agrees at 12 bases. V gave up 4 bases and J gave up 4 bases; unmatched junction bases: 6. Germline V gene sequence: CDR1 SGHVS, CDR2 FNYEAQ. The CDR3 is 16 amino acids. The CDR3 here is CASSSPSGRDPDTQYF. The CDR3 DNA sequence: TGTGCCAGCAGCTCACCTAGCGGGAGGGACCCAGATACGCAGTATTTT. The full variable domain, completed using reference TRBV7-6 and TRBJ2-3, is GAGVSQSPRYKVTKRGQDVALRCDPISGHVSLYWYRQALGQGPEFLTYFNYEAQQDKSGLPNDRFSAERPEGSISTLTIQRTEQRDSAMYRCASSSPSGRDPDTQYFGPGTRLTVL.

This clone was recorded once. The genes are TRBV7-2 and TRBJ2-3; D gene uncertain. Germline CDR1 and CDR2: SGHTA and FQGNSA. The CDR3 extends over 13 amino acids. V was pared by 4 bases and J by 2 bases, with 7 bases between. CDR3: CASSSLITDTQYF. CDR3 nucleotides: TGTGCCAGCAGCTCTCTTATCACAGATACGCAGTATTTT. The full variable domain, with the rest looked up from reference TRBV7-2 and TRBJ2-3, is GAGVSQSPSNKVTEKGKDVELRCDPISGHTALYWYRQSLGQGLEFLIYFQGNSAPDKSGLPSDRFSAERTGGSVSTLTIQRTQQEDSAVYLCASSSLITDTQYFGPGTRLTVL.

The chain couples TRBV2 to TRBJ2-1, with 10 bases aligning to TRBD2. J gave up 4 bases and V 5 bases, and 8 bases lay outside the gene matches. The V gene's germline CDR1 is SNHLY and CDR2 FYNNEI. The CDR3 has 16 residues. The chain's CDR3 is CASSPGASGSYNEQFF. DNA for the CDR3: TGTGCCAGCAGTCCCGGGGCTAGCGGGAGTTACAATGAGCAGTTCTTC. Using reference TRBV2 and TRBJ2-1 for the parts outside the CDR3, the full variable domain is EPEVTQTPSHQVTQMGQEVILRCVPISNHLYFYWYRQILGQKVEFLVSFYNNEISEKSEIFDDQFSVERPDGSNFTLKIRSTKLEDSAMYFCASSPGASGSYNEQFFGPGTRLTVL.

The table lists this clone with a count of one. The CDR3 region is CASSPTGGEDTGELFF. In DNA, the CDR3 is TGTGCCAGCAGCCCGACAGGGGGCGAGGACACCGGGGAGCTGTTTTTT. This rearrangement joins TRBV9 to TRBJ2-2; TRBD1 matches 10 bases. The CDR3 has 16 residues. V trimming: 4 bases; J trimming: 3 bases; junction bases outside the gene matches: 6. Germline CDR1 and CDR2: SGDLS and YYNGEE.

The sample holds a few counts of this clone. A single base separates this from a much larger clone, so it may be a read error. The same CDR3 is also encoded by other DNA sequences in this sample. This chain links TRBV4-1 with TRBJ1-5, with D uncertain. Germline V gene data show CDR1 as MGHRA and CDR2 as YSYEKL. V was cut by 3 bases and J by 4 bases, with 4 bases left in between. The CDR3 consists of 12 residues. DNA of the CDR3: TGCGCCAGCAGCCATTTGAATCAGCCCCAGCATTTT. Translation gives CASSHLNQPQHF.

The chain combines TRBV9 with TRBJ1-2; D is perhaps TRBD1 (5 bases). The germline gives CDR1 SGDLS, CDR2 YYNGEE. The ends were cut back, 4 bases at V and 4 bases at J, with 17 bases in the middle. The CDR3 extends over 15 amino acids. The CDR3 loop is CASSPTSGLVYGYTF. CDR3 DNA sequence: TGTGCCAGCAGCCCTACTTCGGGGCTCGTCTATGGCTACACCTTC. The full variable domain, completed using reference TRBV9 and TRBJ1-2, is DSGVTQTPKHLITATGQRVTLRCSPRSGDLSVYWYQQSLDQGLQFLIQYYNGEERAKGNILERFSAQQFPDLHSELNLSSLELGDSALYFCASSPTSGLVYGYTFGSGTRLTVV.

This clone was counted between two and nine times. The J gene is TRBJ2-1, the V gene TRBV19; D gene ambiguous. The germline gives CDR1 LNHDA, CDR2 SQIVND (reference sequence). V lost 5 bases to trimming and J lost 0 bases, with 8 bases between them. The length of the CDR3 is 14 residues. This CDR3 is CASSVWSSYNEQFF. DNA for the CDR3: TGTGCCAGTAGTGTCTGGAGCTCCTACAATGAGCAGTTCTTC.

This clone was picked up a small number of times. This chain joins TRBV2 and TRBJ2-2, with 8 bases that match TRBD1. This CDR3 has 13 residues. V was pared by 6 bases and J by 6 bases, with 3 bases of the junction left unmatched. The germline V gene encodes CDR1 SNHLY and CDR2 FYNNEI. CDR3 DNA: TGTGCCAGCAGACGGACAGGGCCCGGGGAGCTGTTTTTT. Translating gives CASRRTGPGELFF. Complete variable domain (other parts from reference TRBV2 and TRBJ2-2): EPEVTQTPSHQVTQMGQEVILRCVPISNHLYFYWYRQILGQKVEFLVSFYNNEISEKSEIFDDQFSVERPDGSNFTLKIRSTKLEDSAMYFCASRRTGPGELFFGEGSRLTVL.